This is a list of T cell receptor beta chains from one sample in a study of blood T cell repertoires in COVID-19. Using immunoSEQ multiplex PCR, the repertoire was profiled, and TCRdb retains in-frame clones only, with some absent. The table has 150,000 to 250,000 clones, about 80% seen once. The specimen was peripheral blood. Source of these receptors: a human donor with acute or convalescent COVID-19. The donor label of this sample is uncertain. CDR3s include the opening cysteine and the closing phenylalanine or tryptophan. The D gene is left open where the match is weak. Only some rows state a clone size, as once, few, many or a class for expanded clones.

CDR3nt	CDR3aa	v_gene	j_gene	d_gene	abundance
TGTGCCAGTAGCCCCTCCTTTGCAGATACGCAGTATTTT	CASSPSFADTQYF	TRBV19	TRBJ2-3	-	once
TGTGCCAGCACCGGGACAGGGTACATGAACACTGAAGCTTTCTTT	CASTGTGYMNTEAFF	TRBV27	TRBJ1-1	TRBD1	-
TGTGCCATCAGTGAGGCAGGAGGGGTCGAGCAGTACTTC	CAISEAGGVEQYF	TRBV10-3	TRBJ2-7	-	-
TGTGCCACCAGTGATCCGACAGGGTCAAATGAAAAACTGTTTTTT	CATSDPTGSNEKLFF	TRBV24-1	TRBJ1-4	TRBD1	-
TGCGCCAGCAGCCCGGGACTAGCTGGGGGAGAGACCCAGTACTTC	CASSPGLAGGETQYF	TRBV5-1	TRBJ2-5	TRBD2	-
TGTGCCAGCAGCCAAGAAGAGGGTGAAGAGACCCAGTACTTC	CASSQEEGEETQYF	TRBV3-1/TRBV3-2	TRBJ2-5	-	-
TGTGCCAGTAACGCTCCAGGGGGCCCTGGGGCCAACGTCCTGACTTTC	CASNAPGGPGANVLTF	TRBV19	TRBJ2-6	TRBD1	-
TGTGCTAGTGGTCGGTACGGAGCAGATACGCAGTATTTT	CASGRYGADTQYF	TRBV12-5	TRBJ2-3	-	many
TGTGCCAGCTCATCGGACAGGGGAGGCACTGAAGCTTTCTTT	CASSSDRGGTEAFF	TRBV18	TRBJ1-1	TRBD1	-
TGTGCCAGCAGTGCTCGGACTAGACTCACCGGGGAGCTGTTTTTT	CASSARTRLTGELFF	TRBV25-1	TRBJ2-2	TRBD2	-
TGCGCCAGCAGCCCGGGGGACAGCATCTATGGCTACACCTTC	CASSPGDSIYGYTF	TRBV5-1	TRBJ1-2	TRBD1	-
TGTGCCAGCAGCTCCGATTCACAGGGTCGCGAGCAGTACTTC	CASSSDSQGREQYF	TRBV5-6	TRBJ2-7	-	-
TGCGCCAGCAGCTTGACAGGATCCACAGATACGCAGTATTTT	CASSLTGSTDTQYF	TRBV5-1	TRBJ2-3	-	-
TGTGCCACCAGTGATTGGACTAGCGGGAGAGTGGATGAGCAGTTCTTC	CATSDWTSGRVDEQFF	TRBV24-1	TRBJ2-1	TRBD2	-
TGTGCCAGCAGACCGACAGGGGAGGATGACGAGCAGTACTTC	CASRPTGEDDEQYF	TRBV21-1	TRBJ2-7	-	-
TGTGCCAGCAGCGGCGGAGGGACTAGCGGGAAGTCCTGGGAGACCCAGTACTTC	CASSGGGTSGKSWETQYF	TRBV7-2	TRBJ2-5	TRBD2	-
TGTGCCAGCAGTCCGACCTCGACAGGATACTATGGCTACACCTTC	CASSPTSTGYYGYTF	TRBV27	TRBJ1-2	-	once
TGTGCCTGGCAAGGGGGGGGAAACAATCAGCCCCAGCATTTT	CAWQGGGNNQPQHF	TRBV30	TRBJ1-5	-	-
TGTGCCAGTACCCCGAGGGCTAGCGGGAGTACAGATACGCAGTATTTT	CASTPRASGSTDTQYF	TRBV19	TRBJ2-3	TRBD2	-
TGTGCCAGCAGTTACGGGACAGGGGGTGTGAACACTGAAGCTTTCTTT	CASSYGTGGVNTEAFF	TRBV6-5	TRBJ1-1	TRBD1	-
TGTGCCAGCAGTGCGCGGACAGGGGTTAGCAATCAGCCCCAGCATTTT	CASSARTGVSNQPQHF	TRBV6-1	TRBJ1-5	TRBD1	-
TGTGCCAGCTCAGTGGGGCCGAACACTGAAGCTTTCTTT	CASSVGPNTEAFF	TRBV18	TRBJ1-1	-	-
TGTGCCAGCAGCCAAGCTTATGGGATTGTAGCGGGAGGTGAGCAGTTCTTC	CASSQAYGIVAGGEQFF	TRBV4-2	TRBJ2-1	TRBD2	-
TGCGCCAGCAGCCCGGGACTCCAAGAGACCCAGTACTTC	CASSPGLQETQYF	TRBV10-1	TRBJ2-5	-	-
TGTGCCAGCAGTTCGTCGGTCACGGGGAGGCAGACCCAGTACTTC	CASSSSVTGRQTQYF	TRBV25-1	TRBJ2-5	-	-
TGCAGCGTTGAGATGACAGCTACTGAAGCTTTCTTT	CSVEMTATEAFF	TRBV29-1	TRBJ1-1	-	once
TGTGCCAGCAGCGGGGGACAGGGTAACGAAAAACTGTTTTTT	CASSGGQGNEKLFF	TRBV9	TRBJ1-4	TRBD1	-
TGTGCCAGCAGCTTACGACGGGACAGGGGGCATGATGGCTACACCTTC	CASSLRRDRGHDGYTF	TRBV7-2	TRBJ1-2	TRBD1	once
TGTGCCAGCAGCTTCGCGGACGGACTCTATGGCTACACCTTC	CASSFADGLYGYTF	TRBV13	TRBJ1-2	-	few
TGTGCCAGCAGCCCCACGGGCTACGAGCAGTACTTC	CASSPTGYEQYF	TRBV7-3	TRBJ2-7	-	-
TGTGCCAGCTCACCGCTACTAGCGGGAGTAAGAAATGAGCAGTTCTTC	CASSPLLAGVRNEQFF	TRBV18	TRBJ2-1	TRBD2	-
TGTGCCAGCAGTCCCGACAGGGTCTACGAGCAGTACTTC	CASSPDRVYEQYF	TRBV11-2	TRBJ2-7	TRBD1	-
TGTGCTAGTGGCCTGGGGGGGATCGGTAATCAGCCCCAGCATTTT	CASGLGGIGNQPQHF	TRBV12-5	TRBJ1-5	-	-
TGTGCCAGCAGGAGCTACTCCTACGAGCAGTACTTC	CASRSYSYEQYF	TRBV28	TRBJ2-7	-	-
TGTGCCAGCAGCCAATTCCTAGCGGGTAGCTCCTACAATGAGCAGTTCTTC	CASSQFLAGSSYNEQFF	TRBV3-1/TRBV3-2	TRBJ2-1	TRBD2	-
TGTGCCAGCACACACAGTCGGGACAGGGGCGAAAAACTGTTTTTT	CASTHSRDRGEKLFF	TRBV6-5	TRBJ1-4	TRBD1	-
TGTGCCAGCAGCCTCACGGGGGGTGAAATCTATGGCTACACCTTC	CASSLTGGEIYGYTF	TRBV7-3	TRBJ1-2	-	-
TGTGCCAGCAGCTTGGGCGGGAGTGGGGATACGCAGTATTTT	CASSLGGSGDTQYF	TRBV5-5	TRBJ2-3	TRBD2	-
TGTGCCATCAGTGACCCCAGGGGCAATGAGCAGTTCTTC	CAISDPRGNEQFF	TRBV10-3	TRBJ2-1	-	-
TGTGCCAGTAGTGCCACAGGGGGCGGGGGTGCGTCAGATACGCAGTATTTT	CASSATGGGGASDTQYF	TRBV19	TRBJ2-3	TRBD1	-
TGTGCCAGCAGCTTACTGGACAGGGGTGGCAATCAGCCCCAGCATTTT	CASSLLDRGGNQPQHF	TRBV7-2	TRBJ1-5	TRBD1	-
TGCAGCGTCGGGACAGGGGGCACTCAGCCCCAGCATTTT	CSVGTGGTQPQHF	TRBV29-1	TRBJ1-5	TRBD1	-
TGTGCCGGAGGGTCACGACGCCCCGGGGGGCGAGGCTCCTACGAGCAGTACTTC	CAGGSRRPGGRGSYEQYF	TRBV7-9	TRBJ2-7	-	few
TGTGCCAGCAGCCCTGACAGGGGTTCCTACAATGAGCAGTTCTTC	CASSPDRGSYNEQFF	TRBV11-3	TRBJ2-1	TRBD1	-
TGTGCCAGTAGTATACGGACAGGGGGTTGGGCGAACACCGGGGAGTTGTTTTTT	CASSIRTGGWANTGELFF	TRBV19	TRBJ2-2	TRBD1	-
TGCAGCGTTGAAGATCCGGGGTCCTACGAGCAGTACTTC	CSVEDPGSYEQYF	TRBV29-1	TRBJ2-7	-	-
TGCGCCAGCAGTCAGGAGGGGAATTCACCCCTCCACTTT	CASSQEGNSPLHF	TRBV5-1	TRBJ1-6	-	-
TGTGCCAGCAGCGAGGGGGGTAGCGGGATGGAAAACATTCAGTACTTC	CASSEGGSGMENIQYF	TRBV9	TRBJ2-4	TRBD2	-
TGTGCCAGCAGCTTAGAGGCAGGGGAAGTCAGCAATCAGCCCCAGCATTTT	CASSLEAGEVSNQPQHF	TRBV11-2	TRBJ1-5	-	few
TGTGCCAGCAGCCCCCGGGACTACCTTGGGAATGAGCAGTTCTTC	CASSPRDYLGNEQFF	TRBV5-4	TRBJ2-1	TRBD2	-
TGTGCCAGCAGCGCGACAGGGGGGGGCACAGATACGCAGTATTTT	CASSATGGGTDTQYF	TRBV7-9	TRBJ2-3	TRBD1	-
TGTGCCAGTACCGTATCAGGGGGAAAAAAACTGTTTTTT	CASTVSGGKKLFF	TRBV19	TRBJ1-4	TRBD1	once
TGTGCCAGCAGCACCGCTAGCGGACCGTACAATGAGCAGTTCTTC	CASSTASGPYNEQFF	TRBV7-2	TRBJ2-1	TRBD2	-
TGTGCCAGCAGCACCGGGAGTTTAAGTGAGCAGTTCTTC	CASSTGSLSEQFF	TRBV7-3	TRBJ2-1	-	once
TGTGCCAGCAGCCAAATTCGTGGCTTTAATTCACCCCTCCACTTT	CASSQIRGFNSPLHF	TRBV3-1/TRBV3-2	TRBJ1-6	-	-